This T cell receptor (beta chain) was identified during a study of post-analysis software for immune sequencing data. Each TCR beta cDNA library carried unique molecular identifiers. Between about 0.85 and 10 million T cells gave rise to some 490,000 cDNA molecules. TCRdb passed the PCR reads through MiXCR, listing each CDR3 protein once. The sample contains roughly 580,000 distinct CDR3 sequences, 44% of which appear only once. This CDR3 is built from 15 residues. Unmatched junction bases numbered 4, after V lost 0 bases and J lost 6 bases. From germline, CDR1 is SNHLY and CDR2 FYNNEI. Study-level points and caveats: Four or five TRBV segments occurring more often in patients than controls included TRBV5-6, TRBV5-1 and TRBV20-1.

As for this clonotype: What it binds is not known.

The specimen was blood. This receptor was obtained from a girl aged 5 to 17 with multiple sclerosis. The chain links TRBV2 to TRBJ2-7, with TRBD2 matching 11 bases. Written as DNA, the CDR3 is TGTGCCAGCAGTGAAGCTAGCGGGAGGGCCCTCGAGCAGTACTTC. Translated, it gives CASSEASGRALEQYF.